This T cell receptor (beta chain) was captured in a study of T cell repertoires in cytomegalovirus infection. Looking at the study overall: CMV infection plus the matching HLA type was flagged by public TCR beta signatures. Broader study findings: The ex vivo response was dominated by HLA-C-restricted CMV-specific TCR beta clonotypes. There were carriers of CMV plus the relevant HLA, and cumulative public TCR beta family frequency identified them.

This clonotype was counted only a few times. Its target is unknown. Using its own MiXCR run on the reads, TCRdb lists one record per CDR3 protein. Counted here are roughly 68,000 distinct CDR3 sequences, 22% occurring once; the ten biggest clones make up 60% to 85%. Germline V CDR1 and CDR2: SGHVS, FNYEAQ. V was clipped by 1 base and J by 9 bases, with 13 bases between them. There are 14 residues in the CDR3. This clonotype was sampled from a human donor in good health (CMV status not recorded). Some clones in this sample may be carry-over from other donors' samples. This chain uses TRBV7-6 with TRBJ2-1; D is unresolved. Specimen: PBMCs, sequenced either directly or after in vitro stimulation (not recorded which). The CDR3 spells CASSLGNSPGEQFF. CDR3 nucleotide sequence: TGTGCCAGCAGCTTAGGTAACAGTCCAGGTGAGCAGTTCTTC.